The subject of this entry is one T cell receptor (beta chain). Its antigen is as yet unknown. The source of the sample is a study of T cell repertoires in aging, cancer and after chemotherapy. Across the study: Clear clonal overlap appeared across healthy donor samples taken over several months to years. Overall study results and limits: Compared with age-matched healthy donors, untreated hematological or solid cancer patients showed higher blood TCR clonality. In cancer patients, declining TCR diversity with age involved lost richness and lost evenness. These repertoire data do not allow conclusions about immunological memory after chemotherapy.

This CDR3 has 17 amino acids. The V and J ends lost 3 bases and 0 bases, in that order; junction bases with no gene match: 6. Germline CDR1 reads DFQATT; CDR2 reads SNEGSKA (reference sequence). TCR beta rearrangements were amplified from peripheral blood genomic DNA. A mixed TRB-A/B primer pool amplified rearranged TRB by multiplex touch-down PCR. One entry per CDR3 protein, called by TCRdb with MiXCR from the multiplex PCR reads. The sample contains about 12,000 distinct CDR3 sequences, around 20% of which appear only once. Sequenced: blood. The source is a human donor in good health. The chain employs TRBV20-1 and TRBJ1-5; TRBD1 matches at 12 bases. The CDR3, as DNA: TGCAGTGCTAGGCCGGGACAGGGGGCATATAGCAATCAGCCCCAGCATTTT. Translated, it gives CSARPGQGAYSNQPQHF.